Listed here is a single T cell receptor beta chain. Trimming stripped 6 bases from V and 0 bases from J, with 12 bases between. CDR1 and CDR2 from the germline V gene are SGHNT and YYREEE (reference sequence). The CDR3 is 15 residues long. The data were obtained in a study of blood T cell repertoires in COVID-19. Measured with immunoSEQ multiplex PCR; TCRdb has only the in-frame clones, and not every one. The top ten hold approximately 8.1% of the sample, which has roughly 290,000 clones, 70% to 90% seen once. The sequenced material came from peripheral blood. This receptor was identified in a woman in her fifties or sixties who had recovered from COVID-19. The genes are TRBV5-4 and TRBJ1-4, with D uncertain. Here the CDR3 DNA reads TGTGCCAGCACCCCCGGGGTAGCAACTAATGAAAAACTGTTTTTT. Residues: CASTPGVATNEKLFF.